Listed below are T cell receptor beta chains from one sample, sequenced in a study of CD8+CD57+ T cells in acquired aplastic anemia. TCRdb reanalysed the reads using MiXCR and keeps one entry per CDR3 protein. This sample has 150,000 to 200,000 distinct CDR3 sequences, with about 44% found just once. The sample was sorted CD4+, CD8+, or CD8+CD57+ T cells (not recorded which) from PBMCs. These receptors all come from a human donor with aplastic anemia. CDR3s include the opening cysteine and the closing phenylalanine or tryptophan. The D gene is left open where the match is weak. Rows may omit the clone size; those that give it use once, few, many or a size class.

v_gene: TRBV25-1
abundance: -
j_gene: TRBJ2-7
d_gene: -
CDR3aa: CASSESVSEQYF
CDR3nt: TGTGCCAGCAGTGAATCTGTCTCCGAGCAGTACTTC

v_gene: TRBV7-2
abundance: -
j_gene: TRBJ2-4
d_gene: -
CDR3aa: CASTGGNIQYF
CDR3nt: TGTGCCAGCACCGGGGGAAACATTCAGTACTTC

v_gene: TRBV20-1
abundance: many
j_gene: TRBJ1-4
d_gene: -
CDR3aa: CSVGGTNEKLFF
CDR3nt: TGCAGTGTGGGGGGCACTAATGAAAAACTGTTTTTT

v_gene: TRBV7-7
abundance: -
j_gene: TRBJ2-1
d_gene: -
CDR3aa: CASSLQRYNEQFF
CDR3nt: TGTGCTAGCAGCTTACAAAGATACAATGAGCAGTTCTTC

v_gene: TRBV20-1
abundance: -
j_gene: TRBJ1-1
d_gene: -
CDR3aa: CSASPGEGDTEAFF
CDR3nt: TGCAGTGCTAGCCCCGGAGAGGGGGACACTGAAGCTTTCTTT

v_gene: TRBV12-3/TRBV12-4
abundance: -
j_gene: TRBJ2-5
d_gene: -
CDR3aa: CASTSNSGETQYF
CDR3nt: TGTGCCAGCACCTCTAACTCGGGGGAGACCCAGTACTTC

v_gene: TRBV7-2
abundance: many
j_gene: TRBJ1-4
d_gene: -
CDR3aa: CASSPRQAVREKLFF
CDR3nt: TGTGCCAGCAGCCCCCGACAGGCTGTACGTGAAAAACTGTTTTTT

v_gene: TRBV18
abundance: -
j_gene: TRBJ2-1
d_gene: TRBD1
CDR3aa: CASSLKDRANEQFF
CDR3nt: TGTGCCAGCTCCCTGAAGGACAGGGCCAATGAGCAGTTCTTC

v_gene: TRBV19
abundance: -
j_gene: TRBJ2-3
d_gene: TRBD2
CDR3aa: CASSDLAGGPRTQYF
CDR3nt: TGTGCCAGTAGCGATCTAGCGGGGGGGCCCAGGACGCAGTATTTT

v_gene: TRBV4-1
abundance: many
j_gene: TRBJ2-3
d_gene: TRBD2
CDR3aa: CASSQDHGTSGDTQYF
CDR3nt: TGCGCCAGCAGCCAAGATCATGGGACTAGCGGGGATACGCAGTATTTT

v_gene: TRBV7-9
abundance: -
j_gene: TRBJ2-7
d_gene: TRBD1
CDR3aa: CASSFSGTEYEQYF
CDR3nt: TGTGCCAGCAGCTTTTCGGGGACAGAGTACGAGCAGTACTTC

v_gene: TRBV29-1
abundance: -
j_gene: TRBJ1-2
d_gene: -
CDR3aa: CSARQEGNGYTF
CDR3nt: TGCAGCGCAAGACAGGAAGGCAATGGCTACACCTTC

v_gene: TRBV7-6
abundance: -
j_gene: TRBJ2-1
d_gene: -
CDR3aa: CASSLGQYNEQFF
CDR3nt: TGTGCCAGCAGCTTAGGCCAGTACAATGAGCAGTTCTTC

v_gene: TRBV7-3
abundance: -
j_gene: TRBJ2-1
d_gene: TRBD1
CDR3aa: CASRLGQSNEQFF
CDR3nt: TGTGCCAGCAGGTTGGGACAGTCCAATGAGCAGTTCTTC

v_gene: TRBV10-3
abundance: many
j_gene: TRBJ1-1
d_gene: -
CDR3aa: CAISEWGESTEAFF
CDR3nt: TGTGCCATCAGTGAGTGGGGGGAGAGTACTGAAGCTTTCTTT

v_gene: TRBV30
abundance: -
j_gene: TRBJ1-1
d_gene: -
CDR3aa: CAGVQENTEAFF
CDR3nt: TGTGCCGGGGTTCAGGAGAACACTGAAGCTTTCTTT

v_gene: TRBV29-1
abundance: -
j_gene: TRBJ2-7
d_gene: TRBD1
CDR3aa: CSVESGGTGGSYEQYF
CDR3nt: TGCAGCGTTGAAAGTGGAGGGACAGGGGGCAGCTACGAGCAGTACTTC

v_gene: TRBV7-9
abundance: many
j_gene: TRBJ2-5
d_gene: -
CDR3aa: CASSLLDSKTQYF
CDR3nt: TGTGCCAGCAGCTTATTGGATTCGAAGACCCAGTACTTC

v_gene: TRBV12-3/TRBV12-4
abundance: many
j_gene: TRBJ2-7
d_gene: TRBD1
CDR3aa: CASSTGQGAYEQYF
CDR3nt: TGTGCCAGCAGTACGGGACAGGGGGCATACGAGCAGTACTTC

v_gene: TRBV5-6
abundance: few
j_gene: TRBJ2-7
d_gene: -
CDR3aa: CASSLWAGLEQYF
CDR3nt: TGTGCCAGCAGCCTATGGGCCGGCCTGGAGCAGTACTTC

v_gene: TRBV19
abundance: many
j_gene: TRBJ2-2
d_gene: -
CDR3aa: CASRQGRNTGELFF
CDR3nt: TGTGCCAGTAGACAGGGAAGGAACACCGGGGAGCTGTTTTTT

v_gene: TRBV20-1
abundance: -
j_gene: TRBJ2-7
d_gene: -
CDR3aa: CSASSPPTKAYEQYF
CDR3nt: TGCAGTGCCAGCAGTCCCCCGACAAAGGCCTACGAGCAGTACTTC

v_gene: TRBV7-3
abundance: once
j_gene: TRBJ1-1
d_gene: -
CDR3aa: CASSLSRLNTEAFF
CDR3nt: TGTGCCAGCAGCTTATCTAGACTGAACACTGAAGCTTTCTTT

v_gene: TRBV6-1
abundance: many
j_gene: TRBJ1-2
d_gene: -
CDR3aa: CASSDTQGPYGYTF
CDR3nt: TGTGCCAGCAGTGACACACAGGGACCCTATGGCTACACCTTC

v_gene: TRBV5-1
abundance: many
j_gene: TRBJ2-5
d_gene: TRBD1
CDR3aa: CASSREGARETQYF
CDR3nt: TGCGCCAGCAGCCGTGAGGGGGCGCGGGAGACCCAGTACTTC

v_gene: TRBV6-1
abundance: -
j_gene: TRBJ1-2
d_gene: -
CDR3aa: CASGLPWGLGGYTF
CDR3nt: TGTGCCAGCGGCCTTCCCTGGGGGCTTGGTGGCTACACCTTC

v_gene: TRBV2
abundance: many
j_gene: TRBJ2-2
d_gene: -
CDR3aa: CASRPQGLDTGELFF
CDR3nt: TGTGCCAGCCGTCCTCAGGGGCTCGACACCGGGGAGCTGTTTTTT

v_gene: TRBV20-1
abundance: -
j_gene: TRBJ2-1
d_gene: -
CDR3aa: CSARDGALVEQFF
CDR3nt: TGCAGTGCTAGAGATGGGGCGCTAGTTGAGCAGTTCTTC

v_gene: TRBV6-1
abundance: few
j_gene: TRBJ2-2
d_gene: -
CDR3aa: CASTVAGGTATGELSF
CDR3nt: -

v_gene: TRBV20-1
abundance: many
j_gene: TRBJ1-4
d_gene: TRBD1
CDR3aa: CSASPDRVTNEKLFF
CDR3nt: TGCAGTGCTAGCCCTGACAGGGTAACTAATGAAAAACTGTTTTTT

v_gene: TRBV7-9
abundance: many
j_gene: TRBJ1-4
d_gene: TRBD1
CDR3aa: CASSLGQGGNEKLFF
CDR3nt: TGTGCCAGCAGCCTCGGACAGGGAGGAAATGAAAAACTGTTTTTT

v_gene: TRBV20-1
abundance: many
j_gene: TRBJ1-2
d_gene: TRBD1
CDR3aa: CSARNGDSSYGYTF
CDR3nt: TGCAGTGCTAGAAATGGGGACAGCTCCTATGGCTACACCTTC

v_gene: TRBV19
abundance: many
j_gene: TRBJ1-1
d_gene: -
CDR3aa: CASREDGQGAFF
CDR3nt: TGTGCCAGTAGGGAAGACGGGCAGGGAGCTTTCTTT

v_gene: TRBV14
abundance: many
j_gene: TRBJ1-5
d_gene: -
CDR3aa: CASSPDGAGSASSIMAQHF
CDR3nt: TGTGCCAGCAGCCCTGATGGGGCAGGGAGCGCTTCATCAATCATGGCCCAGCATTTT

v_gene: TRBV25-1
abundance: many
j_gene: TRBJ2-5
d_gene: -
CDR3aa: CASSLSTQETQYF
CDR3nt: TGTGCCAGCAGTCTGTCTACGCAAGAGACCCAGTACTTC

v_gene: TRBV18
abundance: -
j_gene: TRBJ2-2
d_gene: TRBD1
CDR3aa: CASSPRDRANTGELFF
CDR3nt: TGTGCCAGCTCACCACGGGACAGAGCGAACACCGGGGAGCTGTTTTTT

v_gene: TRBV28
abundance: -
j_gene: TRBJ1-6
d_gene: TRBD1
CDR3aa: CASSAGDREGSPLHF
CDR3nt: TGTGCCAGCAGTGCGGGGGACAGGGAGGGTTCACCCCTCCACTTT

v_gene: TRBV6-1
abundance: -
j_gene: TRBJ2-1
d_gene: TRBD2
CDR3aa: CASRASGGVEQFF
CDR3nt: TGCGCCAGCAGGGCTAGCGGGGGGGTTGAGCAGTTCTTC

v_gene: TRBV5-1
abundance: many
j_gene: TRBJ2-1
d_gene: -
CDR3aa: CASSLAGDHEQFF
CDR3nt: TGCGCCAGCAGCTTGGCCGGAGATCATGAGCAGTTCTTC

v_gene: TRBV12-3/TRBV12-4
abundance: -
j_gene: TRBJ1-1
d_gene: -
CDR3aa: CASGFGQNEAFF
CDR3nt: TGTGCCAGCGGTTTTGGGCAGAATGAAGCTTTCTTT

v_gene: TRBV20-1
abundance: -
j_gene: TRBJ2-1
d_gene: -
CDR3aa: CSARVSASYDEQFF
CDR3nt: TGCAGTGCTAGAGTCTCCGCTTCGTATGATGAGCAGTTCTTC

v_gene: TRBV6-5
abundance: -
j_gene: TRBJ2-7
d_gene: -
CDR3aa: CASSYAQGTGEQYF
CDR3nt: TGTGCCAGCAGTTACGCCCAGGGGACGGGGGAGCAGTACTTC

v_gene: TRBV5-6
abundance: many
j_gene: TRBJ2-7
d_gene: -
CDR3aa: CASSPAGLRSRYEQYF
CDR3nt: TGTGCCAGCAGCCCGGCCGGACTAAGGTCTAGGTACGAGCAGTACTTC

v_gene: TRBV20-1
abundance: -
j_gene: TRBJ2-7
d_gene: -
CDR3aa: CSATRGGGASEQYF
CDR3nt: TGCAGTGCTACCCGGGGAGGGGGCGCGTCCGAGCAGTACTTC

v_gene: TRBV29-1
abundance: -
j_gene: TRBJ2-7
d_gene: TRBD1
CDR3aa: CSVGRGRNEQYF
CDR3nt: TGCAGCGTTGGTAGGGGGCGTAACGAGCAGTACTTC

v_gene: TRBV9
abundance: once
j_gene: TRBJ2-1
d_gene: -
CDR3aa: CASSVVVGANEQFF
CDR3nt: TGTGCCAGCAGCGTAGTGGTCGGGGCTAATGAGCAGTTCTTC

v_gene: TRBV19
abundance: many
j_gene: TRBJ2-4
d_gene: -
CDR3aa: CASRLTNPGLNIQYF
CDR3nt: TGTGCCAGTAGGCTGACAAACCCAGGGTTAAACATTCAGTACTTC

v_gene: TRBV19
abundance: many
j_gene: TRBJ1-5
d_gene: -
CDR3aa: CASIKGTGSNQPQHF
CDR3nt: TGTGCCAGTATTAAAGGGACGGGCAGCAATCAGCCCCAGCATTTT

v_gene: TRBV10-1
abundance: -
j_gene: TRBJ2-1
d_gene: -
CDR3aa: CASSGGGSYNEQLF
CDR3nt: TGTGCCAGCAGTGGGGGGGGCTCCTACAATGAGCAGCTCTTC

v_gene: TRBV7-8
abundance: once
j_gene: TRBJ2-7
d_gene: -
CDR3aa: CASRSAGRAYEQYF
CDR3nt: TGTGCCAGCAGGTCCGCTGGCCGGGCCTACGAGCAGTACTTC

v_gene: TRBV5-5
abundance: many
j_gene: TRBJ1-6
d_gene: TRBD1
CDR3aa: CASSLEGQPNSPLHF
CDR3nt: TGCGCCAGCAGCTTGGAGGGACAGCCTAATTCACCCCTCCACTTT

v_gene: TRBV24-1
abundance: once
j_gene: TRBJ2-1
d_gene: -
CDR3aa: CATEPGPYNEQFF
CDR3nt: TGTGCCACCGAACCCGGACCCTACAATGAGCAGTTCTTC